This TCR beta chain was found in a study of control samples from healthy donors and cancer patients. This CDR3 region has 13 residues. CDR1 and CDR2 (germline): SQVTM, ANQGSEA. V was pared by 7 bases and J by 10 bases, with 12 bases of the junction left unmatched. Generated by immunoSEQ multiplex PCR, the TCRdb table keeps only in-frame clones and is missing some. The profile shows over 100,000 clones, around 88% of them singletons. The sample was blood. The V call is TRBV29-1, the J call TRBJ2-1; TRBD2 matches 8 bases. This TCR was sampled from a woman aged 50 to 60 in good health. In DNA form, the CDR3 reads TGCAGCGGGCGGGGGGATTCGCCCGGGGAGCAGTTCTTC. Translated: CSGRGDSPGEQFF.